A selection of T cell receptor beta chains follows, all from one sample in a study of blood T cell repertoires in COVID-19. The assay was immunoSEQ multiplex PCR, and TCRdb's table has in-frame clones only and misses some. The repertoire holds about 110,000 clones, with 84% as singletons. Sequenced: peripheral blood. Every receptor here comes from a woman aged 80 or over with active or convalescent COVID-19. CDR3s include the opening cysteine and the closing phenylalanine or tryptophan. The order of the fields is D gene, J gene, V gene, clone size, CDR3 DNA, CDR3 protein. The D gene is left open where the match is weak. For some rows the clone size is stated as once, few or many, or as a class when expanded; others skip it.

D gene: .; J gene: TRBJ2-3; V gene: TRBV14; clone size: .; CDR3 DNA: TGTGCCAGCAGCCCGACGGAGTATACGCAGTATTTT; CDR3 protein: CASSPTEYTQYF
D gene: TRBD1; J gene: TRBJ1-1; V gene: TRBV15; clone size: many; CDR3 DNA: TGTGCCACCAGCGACAGGGCTCACACTGAAGCTTTCTTT; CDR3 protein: CATSDRAHTEAFF
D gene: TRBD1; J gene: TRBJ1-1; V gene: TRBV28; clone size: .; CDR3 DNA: TGTGCCAGCACTTCACAGGGGTACACTGAAGCTTTCTTT; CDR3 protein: CASTSQGYTEAFF
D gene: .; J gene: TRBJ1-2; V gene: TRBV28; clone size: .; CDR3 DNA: TGTGCCAGCTGGGGTAGCTCGGGGGAGGGGCGTCCCTATGGCTACACCTTC; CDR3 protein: CASWGSSGEGRPYGYTF
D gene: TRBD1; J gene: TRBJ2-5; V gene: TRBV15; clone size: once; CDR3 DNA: TGTGCCACCAGCCCCAGCGGGGACAGGGGGCCCCATGGGACCCAGTACTTC; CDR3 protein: CATSPSGDRGPHGTQYF
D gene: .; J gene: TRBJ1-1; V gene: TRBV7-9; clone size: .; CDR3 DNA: TGTGCCAGCAGCCCCCCTAACCGGGGGGGTACTGAAGCTTTCTTT; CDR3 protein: CASSPPNRGGTEAFF
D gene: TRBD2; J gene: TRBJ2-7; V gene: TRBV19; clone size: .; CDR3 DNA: TGTGCCAGTAGTACCACTAGCGGGGACGAGCAGTACTTC; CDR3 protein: CASSTTSGDEQYF
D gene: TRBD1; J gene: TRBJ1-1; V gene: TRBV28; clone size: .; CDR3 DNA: TGTGCCAGCAGTTTATCTGGCAGGGGGCAGGTTGAAGCTTTCTTT; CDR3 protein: CASSLSGRGQVEAFF
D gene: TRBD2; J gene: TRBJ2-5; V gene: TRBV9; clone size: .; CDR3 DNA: TGTGCCAGCAGCGTGGGGACTATCCGGGAGACCCAGTACTTC; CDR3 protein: CASSVGTIRETQYF
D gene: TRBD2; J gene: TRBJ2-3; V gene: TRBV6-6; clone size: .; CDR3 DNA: TGTGCCAGCAGTGGACTAGCGGGAAACAATCTAGATACGCAGTATTTT; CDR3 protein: CASSGLAGNNLDTQYF
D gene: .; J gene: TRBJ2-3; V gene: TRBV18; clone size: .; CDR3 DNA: TGTGCCAGCTCACCTTTACGGACAGCTAGCACAGATACGCAGTATTTT; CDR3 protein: CASSPLRTASTDTQYF
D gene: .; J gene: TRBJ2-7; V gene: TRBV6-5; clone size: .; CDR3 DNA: TGTGCCAGCAGGCCTAGCGGAAGGGGGTACGAGCAGTACTTC; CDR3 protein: CASRPSGRGYEQYF
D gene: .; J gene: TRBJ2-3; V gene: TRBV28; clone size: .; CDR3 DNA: TGTGCCAGCAGTATTCCTCCTACCACAGATACGCAGTATTTT; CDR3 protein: CASSIPPTTDTQYF
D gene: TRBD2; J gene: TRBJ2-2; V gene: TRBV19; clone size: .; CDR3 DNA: TGTGCCAGTAGTATGCCTAGCGGGAGGCCGAACACCGGGGAGCTGTTTTTT; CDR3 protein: CASSMPSGRPNTGELFF
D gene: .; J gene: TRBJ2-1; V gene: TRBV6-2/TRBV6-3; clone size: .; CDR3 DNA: TGTGCCAGCAGTTCTACGGACAGCTACAATGAGCAGTTCTTC; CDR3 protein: CASSSTDSYNEQFF
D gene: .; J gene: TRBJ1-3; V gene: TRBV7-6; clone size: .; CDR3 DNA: TGTGCCAGCAGCACGACAGGAAACACCATATATTTT; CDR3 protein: CASSTTGNTIYF
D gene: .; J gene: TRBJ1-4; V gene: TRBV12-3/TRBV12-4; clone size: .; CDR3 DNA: TGTGCCAGCAGTTTGGGGGGGGAGGTTTTTTTT; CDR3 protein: CASSLGGEVFF
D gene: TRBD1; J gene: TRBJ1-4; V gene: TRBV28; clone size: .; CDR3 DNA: TGTGCCAGCAGGGGACAGGGACCTGAAAAACTGTTTTTT; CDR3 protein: CASRGQGPEKLFF
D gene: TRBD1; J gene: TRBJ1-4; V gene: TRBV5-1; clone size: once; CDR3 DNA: TGCGCCAGCAGCCCTACCGGGACAGGGGGTGAAAAACTGTTTTTT; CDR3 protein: CASSPTGTGGEKLFF
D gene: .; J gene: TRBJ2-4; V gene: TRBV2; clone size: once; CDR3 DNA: TGTGCCAGCAGTCAAACGCGGGCCGGTAACATTCAGTACTTC; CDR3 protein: CASSQTRAGNIQYF
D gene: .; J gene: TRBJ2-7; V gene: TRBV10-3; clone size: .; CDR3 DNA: TGTGCCATCAGTGACGCGGGACCCTACGAGCAGTACTTC; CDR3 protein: CAISDAGPYEQYF
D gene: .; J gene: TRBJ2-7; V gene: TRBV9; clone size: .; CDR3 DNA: TGTGCCAGCACTCATGGGGCAGGGGCTAATGAGCAGTACTTC; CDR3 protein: CASTHGAGANEQYF
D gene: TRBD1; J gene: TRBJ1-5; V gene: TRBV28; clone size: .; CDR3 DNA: TGTGCCAGCAGTTTCACCCGAAGGGACAGGAGGAATCAGCCCCAGCATTTT; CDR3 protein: CASSFTRRDRRNQPQHF
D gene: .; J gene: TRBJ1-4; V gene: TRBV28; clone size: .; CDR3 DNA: TGTGCCAGCAGCCCCGGGACTATCCGGTCCGAAAAACTGTTTTTT; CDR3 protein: CASSPGTIRSEKLFF
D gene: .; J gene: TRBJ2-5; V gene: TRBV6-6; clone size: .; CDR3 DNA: TGTGCCAGCAGTTACGGAGGGGAAACCCAGTACTTC; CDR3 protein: CASSYGGETQYF
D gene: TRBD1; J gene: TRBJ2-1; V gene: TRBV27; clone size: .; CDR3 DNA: TGTGCCAGCAGTCCCTCGACAGGGGGCTCCTACAATGAGCAGTTCTTC; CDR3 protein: CASSPSTGGSYNEQFF
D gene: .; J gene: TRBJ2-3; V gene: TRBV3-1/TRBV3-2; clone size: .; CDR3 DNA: TGTGCCAGCAGTCAAGGGATTGGGAGAAGCACAGATACGCAGTATTTT; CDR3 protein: CASSQGIGRSTDTQYF
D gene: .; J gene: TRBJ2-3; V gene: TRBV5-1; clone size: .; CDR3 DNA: TGCGCCAGCACCCCGCGTGGGGGCGCAGATACGCAGTATTTT; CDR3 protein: CASTPRGGADTQYF
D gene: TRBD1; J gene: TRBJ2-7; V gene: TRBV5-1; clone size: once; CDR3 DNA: TGCGCCAGCAGCCCGACCCTCAGGACAGGGGGCCCCTACGAGCAGTACTTC; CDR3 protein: CASSPTLRTGGPYEQYF
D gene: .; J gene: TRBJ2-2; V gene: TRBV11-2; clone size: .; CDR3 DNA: TGTGCCAGCAGCTTAGTTAGAACCGGGGAGCTGTTTTTT; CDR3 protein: CASSLVRTGELFF
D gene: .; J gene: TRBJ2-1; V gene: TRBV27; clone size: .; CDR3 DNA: TGTGCCAGCAGTTTTGACAGCTACAATGAGCAGTTCTTC; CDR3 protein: CASSFDSYNEQFF
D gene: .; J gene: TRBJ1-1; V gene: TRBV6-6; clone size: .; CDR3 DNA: TGTGCCAGCAGTCACCATCGACAGGTGAACACTGAAGCTTTCTTT; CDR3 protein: CASSHHRQVNTEAFF